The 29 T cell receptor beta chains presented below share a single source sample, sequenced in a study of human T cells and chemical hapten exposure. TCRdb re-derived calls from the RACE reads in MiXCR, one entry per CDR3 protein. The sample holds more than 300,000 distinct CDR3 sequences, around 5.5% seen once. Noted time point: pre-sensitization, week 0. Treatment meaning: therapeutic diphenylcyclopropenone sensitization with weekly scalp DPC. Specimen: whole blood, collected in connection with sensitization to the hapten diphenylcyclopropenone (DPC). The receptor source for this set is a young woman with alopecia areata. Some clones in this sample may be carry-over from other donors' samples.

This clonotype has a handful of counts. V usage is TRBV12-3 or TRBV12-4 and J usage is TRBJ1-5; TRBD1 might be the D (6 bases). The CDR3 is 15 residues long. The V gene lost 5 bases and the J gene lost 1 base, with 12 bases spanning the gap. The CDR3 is CASSPGEASNQPQHF. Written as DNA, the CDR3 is TGTGCCAGCAGTCCAGGGGAAGCGAGCAATCAGCCCCAGCATTTT.

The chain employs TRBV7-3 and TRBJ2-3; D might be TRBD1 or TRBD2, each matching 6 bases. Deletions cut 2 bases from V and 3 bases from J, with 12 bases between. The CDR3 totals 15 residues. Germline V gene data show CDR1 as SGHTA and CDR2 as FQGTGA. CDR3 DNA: TGTGCCAGCAGCTTACCGGGGGCTAGGACAGATACGCAGTATTTT. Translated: CASSLPGARTDTQYF.

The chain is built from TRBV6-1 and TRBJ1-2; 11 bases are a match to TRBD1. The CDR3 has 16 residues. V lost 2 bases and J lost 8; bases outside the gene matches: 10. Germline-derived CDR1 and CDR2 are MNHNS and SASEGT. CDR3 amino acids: CASSEPFQDRGQGYTF. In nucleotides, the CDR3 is TGTGCCAGCAGTGAACCCTTTCAGGACAGGGGGCAAGGCTACACCTTC.

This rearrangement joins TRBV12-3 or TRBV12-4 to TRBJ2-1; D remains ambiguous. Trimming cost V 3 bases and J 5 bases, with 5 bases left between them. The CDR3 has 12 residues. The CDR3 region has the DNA TGTGCCAGCAGTTTGGCCGACAATGAGCAGTTCTTC. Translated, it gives CASSLADNEQFF.

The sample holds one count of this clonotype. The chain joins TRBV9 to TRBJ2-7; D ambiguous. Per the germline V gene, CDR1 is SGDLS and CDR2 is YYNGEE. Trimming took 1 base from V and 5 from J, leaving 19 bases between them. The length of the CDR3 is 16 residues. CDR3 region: CASSVYPIGPVDEQYF. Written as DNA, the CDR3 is TGTGCCAGCAGCGTATACCCTATCGGCCCTGTCGACGAGCAGTACTTC.

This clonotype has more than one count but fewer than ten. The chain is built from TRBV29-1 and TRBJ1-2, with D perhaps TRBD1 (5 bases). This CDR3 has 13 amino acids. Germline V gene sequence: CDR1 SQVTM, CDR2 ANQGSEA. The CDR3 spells CSGGEGSPNGYTF. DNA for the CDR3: TGCAGTGGGGGAGAGGGGTCACCTAATGGCTACACCTTC. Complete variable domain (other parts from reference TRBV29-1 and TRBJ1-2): SAVISQKPSRDICQRGTSLTIQCQVDSQVTMMFWYRQQPGQSLTLIATANQGSEATYESGFVIDKFPISRPNLTFSTLTVSNMSPEDSSIYLCSGGEGSPNGYTFGSGTRLTVV.

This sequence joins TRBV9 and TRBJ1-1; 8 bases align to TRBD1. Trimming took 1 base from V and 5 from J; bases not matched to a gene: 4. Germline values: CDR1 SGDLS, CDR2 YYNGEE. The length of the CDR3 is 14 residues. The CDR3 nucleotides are TGTGCCAGCAGCGTAACCGGACAGGGAACTGAAGCTTTCTTT. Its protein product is CASSVTGQGTEAFF.

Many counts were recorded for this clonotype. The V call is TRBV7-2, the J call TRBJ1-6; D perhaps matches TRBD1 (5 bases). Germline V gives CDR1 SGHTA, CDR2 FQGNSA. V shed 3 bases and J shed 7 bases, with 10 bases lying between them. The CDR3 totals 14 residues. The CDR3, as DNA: TGTGCCAGCAGCTTGCAGGGAGGAAATTCACCCCTCCACTTT. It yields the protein CASSLQGGNSPLHF.

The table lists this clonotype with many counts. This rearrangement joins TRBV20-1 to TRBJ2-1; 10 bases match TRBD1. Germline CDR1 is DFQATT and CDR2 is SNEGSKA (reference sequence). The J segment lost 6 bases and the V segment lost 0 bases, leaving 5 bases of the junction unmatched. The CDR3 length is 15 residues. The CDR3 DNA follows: TGCAGTGCTAGAGATCCGGGACAGGGGATCAATGAGCAGTTCTTC. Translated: CSARDPGQGINEQFF.

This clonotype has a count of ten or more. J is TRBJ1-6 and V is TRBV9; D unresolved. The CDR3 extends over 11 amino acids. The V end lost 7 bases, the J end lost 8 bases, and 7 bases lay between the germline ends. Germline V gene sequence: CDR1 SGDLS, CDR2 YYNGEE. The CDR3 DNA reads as TGTGCCAGCGGGGAGGATTCACCCCTCCACTTT. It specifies CASGEDSPLHF.

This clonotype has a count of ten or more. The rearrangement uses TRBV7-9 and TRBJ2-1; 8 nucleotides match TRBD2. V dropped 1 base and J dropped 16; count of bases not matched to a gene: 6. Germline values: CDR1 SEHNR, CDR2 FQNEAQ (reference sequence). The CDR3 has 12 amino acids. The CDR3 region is CASSLVGGAIFF. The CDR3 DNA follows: TGTGCCAGCAGCTTAGTCGGGGGGGCTATTTTCTTC.

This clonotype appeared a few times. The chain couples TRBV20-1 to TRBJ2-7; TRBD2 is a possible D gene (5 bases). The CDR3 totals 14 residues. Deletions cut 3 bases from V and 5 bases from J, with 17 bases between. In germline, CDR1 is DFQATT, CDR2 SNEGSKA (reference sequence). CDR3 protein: CSARGAGGVDEQYF. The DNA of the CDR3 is TGCAGTGCTAGGGGCGCGGGTGGAGTGGACGAGCAGTACTTC.

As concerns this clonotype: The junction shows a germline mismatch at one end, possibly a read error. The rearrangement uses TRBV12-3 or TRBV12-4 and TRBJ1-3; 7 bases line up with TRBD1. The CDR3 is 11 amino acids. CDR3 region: CASTLDRVLHF. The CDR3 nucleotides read TGTGCCAGCACCCTCGACAGGGTTTTGCATTTT.

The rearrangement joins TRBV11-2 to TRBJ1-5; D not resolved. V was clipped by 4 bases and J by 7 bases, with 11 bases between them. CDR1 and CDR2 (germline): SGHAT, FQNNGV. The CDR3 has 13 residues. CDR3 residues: CASSSSHSQPQHF. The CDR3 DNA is TGTGCCAGCAGCTCCTCCCACTCCCAGCCCCAGCATTTT.

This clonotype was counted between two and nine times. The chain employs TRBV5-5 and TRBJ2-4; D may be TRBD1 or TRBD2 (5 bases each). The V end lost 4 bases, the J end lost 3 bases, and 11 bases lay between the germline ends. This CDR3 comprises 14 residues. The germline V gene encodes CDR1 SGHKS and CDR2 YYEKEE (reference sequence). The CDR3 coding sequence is TGTGCCAGCAGCGCCGCTGGGGGCAAAAACATTCAGTACTTC. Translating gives CASSAAGGKNIQYF.

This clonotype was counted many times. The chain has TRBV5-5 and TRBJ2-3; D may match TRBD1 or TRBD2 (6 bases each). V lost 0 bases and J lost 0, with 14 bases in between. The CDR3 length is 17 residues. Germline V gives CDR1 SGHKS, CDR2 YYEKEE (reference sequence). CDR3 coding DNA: TGTGCCAGCAGCTTGGCAGGGGCGGGGAGAAGCACAGATACGCAGTATTTT. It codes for CASSLAGAGRSTDTQYF.

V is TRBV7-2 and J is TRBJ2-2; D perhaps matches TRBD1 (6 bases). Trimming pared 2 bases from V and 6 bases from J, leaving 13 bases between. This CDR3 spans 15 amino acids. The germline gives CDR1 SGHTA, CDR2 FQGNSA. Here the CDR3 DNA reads TGTGCCAGCAGCTTAAGGACAGTTAAAGCCGGGGAGCTGTTTTTT. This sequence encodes CASSLRTVKAGELFF.

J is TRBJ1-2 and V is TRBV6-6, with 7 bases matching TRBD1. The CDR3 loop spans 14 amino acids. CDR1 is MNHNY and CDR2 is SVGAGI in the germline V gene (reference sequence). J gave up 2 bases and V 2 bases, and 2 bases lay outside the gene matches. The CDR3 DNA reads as TGTGCCAGCAGTTACCCGGACAGGAACTATGGCTACACCTTC. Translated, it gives CASSYPDRNYGYTF.

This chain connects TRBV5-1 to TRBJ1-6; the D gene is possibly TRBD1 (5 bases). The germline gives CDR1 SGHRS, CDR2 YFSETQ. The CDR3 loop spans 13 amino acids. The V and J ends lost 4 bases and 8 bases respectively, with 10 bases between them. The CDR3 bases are TGCGCCAGCAGCATAGGGGAGGATTCACCCCTCCACTTT. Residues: CASSIGEDSPLHF.

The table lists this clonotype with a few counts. The CDR3 protein is CAISPIELNTEAFF. The CDR3 DNA reads as TGTGCCATCAGTCCTATTGAGTTGAACACTGAAGCTTTCTTT. The rearrangement uses TRBV10-3 and TRBJ1-1; D is uncertain. Germline V gene data show CDR1 as ENHRY and CDR2 as SYGVKD. The CDR3 loop spans 14 amino acids. Deletions cut 5 bases from V and 0 bases from J, with 10 bases between.

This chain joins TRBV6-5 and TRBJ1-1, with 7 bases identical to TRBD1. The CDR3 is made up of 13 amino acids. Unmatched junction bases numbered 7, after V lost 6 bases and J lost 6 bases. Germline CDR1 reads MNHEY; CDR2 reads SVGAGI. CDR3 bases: TGTGCCAGCAGGCGTACAGGGGAATCTGAAGCTTTCTTT. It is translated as CASRRTGESEAFF.

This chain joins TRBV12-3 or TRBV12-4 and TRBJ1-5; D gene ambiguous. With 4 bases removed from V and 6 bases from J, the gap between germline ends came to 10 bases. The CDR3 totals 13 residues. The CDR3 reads CASSSLGPQPQHF. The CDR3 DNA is TGTGCCAGCAGTTCCCTAGGACCTCAGCCCCAGCATTTT.

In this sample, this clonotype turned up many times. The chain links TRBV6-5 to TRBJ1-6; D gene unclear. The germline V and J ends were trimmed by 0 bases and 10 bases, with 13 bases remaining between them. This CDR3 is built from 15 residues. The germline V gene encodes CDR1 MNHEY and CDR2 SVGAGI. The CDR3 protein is CASSYSRNSVSPLHF. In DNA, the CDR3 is TGTGCCAGCAGTTACTCAAGAAATTCTGTGTCACCCCTCCACTTT.

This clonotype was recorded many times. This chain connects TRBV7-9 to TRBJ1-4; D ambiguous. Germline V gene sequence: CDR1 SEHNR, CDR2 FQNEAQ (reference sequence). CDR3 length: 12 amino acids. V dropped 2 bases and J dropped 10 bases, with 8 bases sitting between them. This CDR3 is CASSLPASKLFF. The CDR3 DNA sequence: TGTGCCAGCAGCTTACCTGCGTCAAAACTGTTTTTT.

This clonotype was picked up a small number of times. CDR3 loop: CASSLVDTRRAFF. DNA for the CDR3: TGTGCCAGCAGTTTAGTCGACACACGTCGAGCTTTCTTT. This chain links TRBV12-3 or TRBV12-4 with TRBJ1-1; D gene ambiguous. V lost 1 base to trimming and J lost 10 bases, with 13 bases between them. This CDR3 has 13 amino acids.

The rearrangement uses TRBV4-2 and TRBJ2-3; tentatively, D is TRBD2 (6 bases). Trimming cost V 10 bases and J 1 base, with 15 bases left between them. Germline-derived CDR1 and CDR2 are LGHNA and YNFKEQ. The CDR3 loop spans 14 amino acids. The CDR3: CATGRGAGTDTQYF. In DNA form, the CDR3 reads TGTGCCACCGGACGCGGGGCCGGCACAGATACGCAGTATTTT.

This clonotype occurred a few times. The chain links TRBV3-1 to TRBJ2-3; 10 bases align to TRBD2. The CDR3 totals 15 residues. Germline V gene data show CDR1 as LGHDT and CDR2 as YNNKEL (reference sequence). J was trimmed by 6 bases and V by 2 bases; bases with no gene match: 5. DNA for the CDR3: TGTGCCAGCAGCCAAACTAGCGGGGTTCAGGATACGCAGTATTTT. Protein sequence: CASSQTSGVQDTQYF.

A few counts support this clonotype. The chain's CDR3 is CSGAAEPYEQYF. The DNA of the CDR3 is TGCAGCGGGGCGGCAGAACCCTACGAGCAGTACTTC. This sequence joins TRBV20-1 and TRBJ2-7; D may be TRBD1 or TRBD2 (5 bases each). This CDR3 contains 12 residues. CDR1 and CDR2 from the germline V gene are DFQATT and SNEGSKA (reference sequence).

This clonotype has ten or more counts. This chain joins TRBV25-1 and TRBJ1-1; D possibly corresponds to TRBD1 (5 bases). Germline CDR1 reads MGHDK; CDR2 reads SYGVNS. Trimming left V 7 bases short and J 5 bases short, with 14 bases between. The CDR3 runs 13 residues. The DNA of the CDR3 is TGTGCCAGCATACCCCAGGGAGAAACTGAAGCTTTCTTT. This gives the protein CASIPQGETEAFF.